This T cell receptor beta chain originates from a study of early T cells in non-severe SARS-CoV-2 infection. On the study more broadly: Chains stayed unpaired after sequencing of bulk RNA from unsorted whole blood. Study findings and constraints: VDJdb matching favored anti-spike CD8 responses, missing private and CD4 specificities.

This CDR3 is built from 14 residues. Germline loops: CDR1 SGHVS, CDR2 FQNEAQ. Between the trimmed V and J ends, which lost 0 bases and 6 bases, there was a span of 11 bases. Remarks on this clonotype: The target antigen is unknown.

TCRdb fed the 5' RACE reads into MiXCR, producing one record per CDR3 protein. Among about 30,000 distinct CDR3 sequences listed, roughly 5.4% were seen once. Sequenced sample: whole blood. The chain links TRBV7-8 to TRBJ1-1, with TRBD1 as a possible D gene (5 bases). This clonotype originated in an adult who was a healthcare worker with PCR-confirmed SARS-CoV-2 infection or an uninfected control (not recorded which). The CDR3 spells CASSLATVRPEAFF. The CDR3 DNA follows: TGTGCCAGCAGCTTAGCGACAGTCCGACCTGAAGCTTTCTTT.